One and the same sample provided the 29 T cell receptor beta chains below, sequenced in a study of shared clonotypes between healthy human individuals. TCRdb's table, derived via immunoSEQ multiplex PCR, lists solely in-frame clones and lacks some. The sample lists 2 million to 2.5 million clones, approximately 94% seen once, with about 0.13% in the top ten. The source material was naive CD4+ T cells sorted from blood. As for subset: CD45RA+ positively selected. The receptor set was obtained from a man younger than 35 in good health.

The chain links TRBV10-3 to TRBJ2-1, with 7 bases lining up with TRBD1. The CDR3 sequence is 17 residues long. Germline CDR1 ENHRY, CDR2 SYGVKD. The V segment lost 4 bases and the J segment 7 bases; nucleotides outside the gene matches: 16. The CDR3 loop is CAISGRGTDSRTNEQFF. DNA for the CDR3: TGTGCCATCAGTGGCAGGGGGACAGACTCAAGAACAAATGAGCAGTTCTTC.

V is TRBV7-2 and J is TRBJ2-7; TRBD2 aligns across 11 bases. CDR1 is SGHTA, CDR2 FQGNSA, per germline. Trimming cost V 3 bases and J 4 bases; bases outside gene matches: 8. The CDR3 loop spans 16 amino acids. The CDR3 spells CASSLASGTSGYEQYF. CDR3 DNA sequence: TGTGCCAGCAGCTTGGCCTCCGGGACTAGCGGATACGAGCAGTACTTC.

The count of this clone is one. The chain employs TRBV30 and TRBJ1-5; TRBD1 matches at 7 bases. Trimming removed 1 base from V and 2 bases from J; junction bases left unmatched: 5. From germline, CDR1 is GTSNPN and CDR2 SVGIG (reference sequence). The CDR3 sequence is 15 residues long. CDR3 in amino acids: CAWSGGTVGNQPQHF. CDR3 nucleotides: TGTGCCTGGAGTGGGGGGACAGTTGGCAATCAGCCCCAGCATTTT.

This clone is a singleton in its sample. Other DNA sequences of this sample code for an identical CDR3. The V call is TRBV7-2, the J call TRBJ2-1, with D unclear. The CDR3 consists of 12 residues. V was shortened by 5 bases and J by 10 bases, with 12 bases between the two germline ends. Germline-derived CDR1 and CDR2 are SGHTA and FQGNSA. The CDR3 spells CASSPPGPEQFF. The CDR3 DNA follows: TGTGCCAGCAGCCCCCCCGGGCCCGAGCAGTTCTTC.

The chain links TRBV6-6 to TRBJ2-7; D is ambiguous. The V gene's germline CDR1 is MNHNY and CDR2 SVGAGI (reference sequence). This CDR3 spans 12 amino acids. Trimming pared 2 bases from V and 4 bases from J, leaving 6 bases between. CDR3 region: CASSYLEYEQYF. The CDR3 nucleotides read TGTGCCAGCAGTTACCTAGAGTACGAGCAGTACTTC.

To note about this clone: The conserved phenylalanine or tryptophan normally closing the CDR3 is absent here, so this likely arose from a read error. The V gene is TRBV18, the J gene TRBJ2-7; 9 nucleotides align to TRBD2. The V segment lost 6 bases and the J segment 2 bases; nucleotides outside the gene matches: 8. This CDR3 is built from 15 residues. Germline loops: CDR1 KGHSH, CDR2 LQKENI. CDR3 DNA sequence: TGTGCCAGCTCCCTCGCGGGAGGGCCGACCTACGAGCAGTACCTC. The encoded protein is CASSLAGGPTYEQYL.

This clone has just one count. This chain joins TRBV4-3 and TRBJ2-7, with TRBD2 identical over 8 bases. V lost 4 bases and J lost 7; bases outside the gene matches: 15. The CDR3 runs to 16 residues. In germline, CDR1 is LGHNA, CDR2 YSLEER. For the CDR3, the DNA is TGCGCCAGCAGCCGAGGTGCCGAGACTAGCGACGGGGAGCAGTACTTC. Translating it yields CASSRGAETSDGEQYF.

The chain employs TRBV4-1 and TRBJ1-5; possible D gene TRBD1, 5 bases. The length of the CDR3 is 13 residues. The V gene's germline CDR1 is MGHRA and CDR2 YSYEKL. V was clipped by 3 bases and J by 3 bases, with 6 bases between them. The CDR3 protein is CASSQDNNQPQHF. DNA for the CDR3: TGCGCCAGCAGCCAGGACAACAATCAGCCCCAGCATTTT.

The chain recombines TRBV10-3 with TRBJ2-5, with a possible D match to TRBD2 (5 bases). CDR3 length: 14 residues. The V end lost 11 bases, the J end lost 5 bases, and 21 bases lay between the germline ends. The germline gives CDR1 ENHRY, CDR2 SYGVKD. Here the CDR3 DNA reads TGTGCCTCCAGGCGCGCCGCGGGTGGGGAGACCCAGTACTTC. Protein: CASRRAAGGETQYF.

J is TRBJ1-3 and V is TRBV11-2; D not certain. The CDR3 is 15 residues long. The V end lost 6 bases, the J end lost 0 bases, and 12 bases lay between the germline ends. Germline V gene lookup returns CDR1 SGHAT and CDR2 FQNNGV. In DNA form, the CDR3 reads TGTGCCAGCAGTATGGACGGGATCTCTGGAAACACCATATATTTT. This gives the protein CASSMDGISGNTIYF.

J is TRBJ1-4 and V is TRBV7-6; tentatively, D is TRBD1 (5 bases). There are 15 residues in the CDR3. The germline gives CDR1 SGHVS, CDR2 FNYEAQ. Deletions cut 1 base from V and 2 bases from J, with 8 bases between. The CDR3: CASSLVAGTNEKLFF. In DNA, the CDR3 is TGTGCCAGCAGCTTAGTTGCAGGGACTAATGAAAAACTGTTTTTT.

The chain links TRBV18 to TRBJ2-7; D possibly corresponds to TRBD1 (6 bases). From germline, CDR1 is KGHSH and CDR2 LQKENI. This CDR3 has 15 residues. The V end lost 1 base, the J end lost 3 bases, and 13 bases lay between the germline ends. As DNA, the CDR3 is TGTGCCAGCTCACCACAGGACAGAGTTCGCTACGAGCAGTACTTC. Translated, it gives CASSPQDRVRYEQYF.

Concerning this clone itself: Within the sample, other DNA sequences also encode this same CDR3. This chain uses TRBV18 with TRBJ2-2; D ambiguous. From germline, CDR1 is KGHSH and CDR2 LQKENI. The CDR3 runs to 13 residues. V lost 1 base and J lost 7, with 7 bases in between. In DNA form, the CDR3 reads TGTGCCAGCTCACCACTAGTTGGCGGGGAGCTGTTTTTT. Translation gives CASSPLVGGELFF. The complete variable domain, with remaining parts taken from reference TRBV18 and TRBJ2-2, reads NAGVMQNPRHLVRRRGQEARLRCSPMKGHSHVYWYRQLPEEGLKFMVYLQKENIIDESGMPKERFSAEFPKEGPSILRIQQVVRGDSAAYFCASSPLVGGELFFGEGSRLTVL.

This clone was seen a single time. This chain joins TRBV10-3 and TRBJ2-3, with 12 nucleotides matching TRBD2. V lost 6 bases to trimming and J lost 5 bases; unmatched junction nucleotides: 6. Germline lookup yields CDR1 ENHRY and CDR2 SYGVKD. This CDR3 has 15 amino acids. DNA of the CDR3: TGTGCCATCAGGATTCTAGCGGGGGGGCGAGATACGCAGTATTTT. It encodes CAIRILAGGRDTQYF.

The rearrangement links TRBV19 to TRBJ2-3; 7 bases line up with TRBD2. CDR3 length: 17 residues. Per germline, CDR1 LNHDA and CDR2 SQIVND (reference sequence). The ends lost 4 bases at V and 2 bases at J; junction bases unmatched: 12. The CDR3 is CASSNLPGGGATDTQYF. The CDR3 nucleotides are TGTGCCAGTAGTAATCTACCTGGCGGGGGAGCCACAGATACGCAGTATTTT.

With respect to this clone: The same CDR3 is also encoded by other DNA sequences in this sample. The rearrangement uses TRBV18 and TRBJ2-2; TRBD2 matches 11 bases. The CDR3 is 16 amino acids. V shed 6 bases, J shed 0 bases, and the junction held 3 bases outside the gene matches. The germline gives CDR1 KGHSH, CDR2 LQKENI. The CDR3 region is CASSPGLAANTGELFF. The CDR3 DNA reads as TGTGCCAGCTCCCCGGGACTAGCGGCGAACACCGGGGAGCTGTTTTTT.

The chain employs TRBV7-8 and TRBJ1-2; 7 nucleotides align to TRBD1. The CDR3 loop spans 15 amino acids. Per germline, CDR1 SGHVS and CDR2 FQNEAQ. V gave up 1 base and J gave up 3 bases; unmatched junction bases: 5. DNA for the CDR3: TGTGCCAGCAGCTTAGAACAGGGGTTTCACTATGGCTACACCTTC. Its translation: CASSLEQGFHYGYTF.

Note on this clone: The identical CDR3 is also encoded by other nucleotide sequences in the sample. V is TRBV5-1 and J is TRBJ2-2, with 7 bases matching TRBD1. This CDR3 is 14 amino acids long. V trimming: 0 bases; J trimming: 4 bases; junction bases outside the gene matches: 0. Germline values: CDR1 SGHRS, CDR2 YFSETQ. DNA of the CDR3: TGCGCCAGCAGCTTGGGACAGGGCACCGGGGAGCTGTTTTTT. Its protein is CASSLGQGTGELFF. The variable domain in full, completed from reference TRBV5-1 and TRBJ2-2, reads KAGVTQTPRYLIKTRGQQVTLSCSPISGHRSVSWYQQTPGQGLQFLFEYFSETQRNKGNFPGRFSGRQFSNSRSEMNVSTLELGDSALYLCASSLGQGTGELFFGEGSRLTVL.

As to this clone: This sample also contains other DNA sequences that code for the same CDR3. The V and J genes are TRBV30 and TRBJ2-5, with D possibly TRBD2 on 5 matching bases. From germline, CDR1 is GTSNPN and CDR2 SVGIG (reference sequence). V lost 1 base to trimming and J lost 2 bases, with 8 bases between them. The CDR3 runs to 13 residues. DNA of the CDR3: TGTGCCTGGAGTGGAGGAGGTCAAGAGACCCAGTACTTC. Protein product: CAWSGGGQETQYF.

The chain joins TRBV2 to TRBJ1-2; 9 nucleotides line up with TRBD1. The germline CDR1 and CDR2 sequences are SNHLY and FYNNEI. This CDR3 has 16 residues. With V trimmed by 6 bases and J by 8 bases, 16 bases remained unmatched. In DNA, the CDR3 is TGTGCCAGCAGAACACAGGGGGCTAATCCCGACGGAGGCTACACCTTC. Encoded protein: CASRTQGANPDGGYTF.

Comments on this clone: This specimen includes other DNA sequences encoding the same CDR3. The V gene is TRBV5-4, the J gene TRBJ2-7, with D perhaps TRBD1 (5 bases). Trimming left V 3 bases short and J 3 bases short, with 7 bases between. In germline, CDR1 is SGHNT, CDR2 YYREEE (reference sequence). The CDR3 covers 12 residues. The CDR3 sequence is CASSWGSYEQYF. The CDR3 DNA reads as TGTGCCAGCAGCTGGGGCAGCTACGAGCAGTACTTC.

This chain joins TRBV6-1 and TRBJ1-1; no definite D call. The CDR3 contains 14 residues. V lost 6 bases and J lost 1, with 12 bases in between. Looked up from germline, CDR1 is MNHNS and CDR2 is SASEGT. The CDR3 spells CASRPWQQNTEAFF. As DNA, the CDR3 is TGTGCCAGCAGGCCCTGGCAGCAGAACACTGAAGCTTTCTTT.

CDR3 in DNA: TGTGCCAGCAGTTTTCGGCAGAACTATGGCTACACCTTC. It is translated as CASSFRQNYGYTF. The rearrangement uses TRBV5-8 and TRBJ1-2; D is undetermined. CDR1 is SGHTS, CDR2 YDEGEE, per germline. The CDR3 spans 13 residues. The germline V and J ends were trimmed by 5 bases and 2 bases, with 10 bases remaining between them.

The V and J genes are TRBV20-1 and TRBJ2-5; D is ambiguous. The V end was cut by 6 bases, the J end by 5 bases, with 10 bases between. The CDR3 runs to 11 residues. Germline lookup yields CDR1 DFQATT and CDR2 SNEGSKA (reference sequence). The CDR3 DNA reads TGCAGTGCAAGGAGCTGGGAGACCCAGTACTTC. This sequence encodes CSARSWETQYF.

A note on this clone: Distinct nucleotide sequences in the sample also encode this CDR3. V gene TRBV6-5 combines with J gene TRBJ1-6; no definite D call. The CDR3 is 15 residues long. The V end lost 2 bases, the J end lost 3 bases, and 8 bases lay between the germline ends. Germline V CDR1 and CDR2: MNHEY, SVGAGI. CDR3 loop: CASSYGGRYNSPLHF. In DNA, the CDR3 is TGTGCCAGCAGTTACGGCGGACGCTATAATTCACCCCTCCACTTT.

Only a few counts were recorded for this clone. V is TRBV30 and J is TRBJ1-5; no definite D call. CDR3 length: 13 amino acids. Per the germline V gene, CDR1 is GTSNPN and CDR2 is SVGIG (reference sequence). Trimming took 2 bases from V and 7 from J, leaving 12 bases between them. The CDR3 protein is CAWSTSPKQPQHF. CDR3 DNA sequence: TGTGCCTGGAGTACTAGCCCCAAGCAGCCCCAGCATTTT.

This chain joins TRBV5-1 and TRBJ1-6; D may be TRBD1 (5 bases). Trimming left V 4 bases short and J 6 bases short, with 17 bases between. CDR3 length equals 16 residues. Germline loops: CDR1 SGHRS, CDR2 YFSETQ. As DNA, the CDR3 is TGCGCCAGCAGCCTTGGGGCCGCAGGGATTAATTCACCCCTCCACTTT. This translates into CASSLGAAGINSPLHF.

The chain employs TRBV4-1 and TRBJ2-5, with D uncertain. The V gene's germline CDR1 is MGHRA and CDR2 YSYEKL. CDR3 length equals 14 residues. Trimming took 1 base from V and 7 from J, leaving 13 bases between them. The CDR3 nucleotides read TGCGCCAGCAGCCAAGTTGGTGGGGTCGGGACCCAGTACTTC. Its translation: CASSQVGGVGTQYF.

CDR3 DNA: TGTGCCAGCAGCATAACAGGGACAGTCACTGAAGCTTTCTTT. Translation: CASSITGTVTEAFF. The chain carries TRBV7-8 and TRBJ1-1, with 7 nucleotides matching TRBD1. CDR3 size: 14 residues. The V gene end was trimmed by 5 bases and the J gene end by 4 bases; junction bases not matched to a gene: 7. Germline V gene sequence: CDR1 SGHVS, CDR2 FQNEAQ.